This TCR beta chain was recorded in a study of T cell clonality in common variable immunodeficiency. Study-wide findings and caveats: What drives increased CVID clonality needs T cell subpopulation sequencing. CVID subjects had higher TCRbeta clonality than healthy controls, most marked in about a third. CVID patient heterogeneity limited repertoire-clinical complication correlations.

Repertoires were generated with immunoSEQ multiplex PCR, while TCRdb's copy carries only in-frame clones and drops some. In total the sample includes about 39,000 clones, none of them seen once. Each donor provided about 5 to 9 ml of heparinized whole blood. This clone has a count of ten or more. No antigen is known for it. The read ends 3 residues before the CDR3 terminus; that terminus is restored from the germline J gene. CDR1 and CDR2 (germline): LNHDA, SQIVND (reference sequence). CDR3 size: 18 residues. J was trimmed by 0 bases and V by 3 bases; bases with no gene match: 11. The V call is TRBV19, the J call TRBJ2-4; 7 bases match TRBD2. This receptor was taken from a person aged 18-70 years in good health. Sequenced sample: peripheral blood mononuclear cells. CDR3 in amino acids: CASSMALGAGLAKNIQYF. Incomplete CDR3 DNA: TGTGCCAGTAGTATGGCTCTTGGAGCGGGACTAGCCAAAAACATT.